These 30 T cell receptor beta chains came from one sample sequenced in a study of T cell changes during pregnancy in multiple sclerosis. Profiling relied on immunoSEQ multiplex PCR, and the TCRdb table lists in-frame clones only, not all of them. The sample contains around 42,000 clones, approximately 88% of which appear only once. This sample comprised peripheral blood, obtained in the first trimester of pregnancy. These receptor sequences come from a female donor in good health, enrolled as a control in a pregnancy study.

The chain couples TRBV6-7 to TRBJ2-1; D may be TRBD2 (5 bases). TRBV6-7 is an ORF for which the function is uncertain. The CDR3 is 15 amino acids. V lost 5 bases and J 2 bases, leaving 13 bases between the germline ends. This CDR3 reads CASSATSGPYNEQFF. The DNA of the CDR3 is TGTGCCAGCAGTGCTACTAGTGGCCCCTACAATGAGCAGTTCTTC.

V and J are TRBV5-4 and TRBJ2-7; 13 nucleotides match TRBD2. The V segment lost 4 bases and the J segment 8 bases; nucleotides outside the gene matches: 6. CDR1 and CDR2 from the germline V gene are SGHNT and YYREEE (reference sequence). This CDR3 is built from 14 residues. CDR3 sequence (DNA): TGTGCCAGCAGCCCCTTACTAGCGGGGGGGCAGCAGTACTTC. This translates into CASSPLLAGGQQYF.

This clone was seen a single time. The chain couples TRBV6-1 to TRBJ2-5; possibly TRBD1 for D (6 bases). V shed 2 bases and J shed 0 bases, with 13 bases lying between them. The germline V gene has CDR1 MNHNS and CDR2 SASEGT. This CDR3 contains 16 residues. The CDR3 nucleotides are TGTGCCAGCAGTGAAACGGGACACTTGTACCAAGAGACCCAGTACTTC. Its protein product is CASSETGHLYQETQYF.

This chain's CDR3 is CASSSDYYEQYF. The CDR3 DNA is TGTGCCAGCAGCTCCGACTACTACGAGCAGTACTTC. The rearrangement links TRBV13 to TRBJ2-7; possible D gene TRBD2, 5 bases. This CDR3 comprises 12 residues. The ends were cut back, 4 bases at V and 3 bases at J, with 7 bases in the middle. Germline V gene sequence: CDR1 PRHDT, CDR2 FYEKMQ (reference sequence).

This clone was picked up a small number of times. The V gene is TRBV6-6, the J gene TRBJ1-2, with D tentatively TRBD1 (5 bases). The CDR3 loop spans 15 amino acids. V gave up 6 bases and J gave up 6 bases, with 20 bases separating them. Per the germline V gene, CDR1 is MNHNY and CDR2 is SVGAGI (reference sequence). CDR3 coding DNA: TGTGCCAGCAGCTACCCGTCGGGGGGAGAGAATGGCTACACCTTC. Its translation: CASSYPSGGENGYTF.

The chain combines TRBV5-6 with TRBJ1-3; D is unclear. The CDR3 extends over 15 amino acids. With 3 bases removed from V and 0 bases from J, the gap between germline ends came to 10 bases. The germline gives CDR1 SGHDT, CDR2 YYEEEE. CDR3 sequence (DNA): TGTGCCAGCAGCTACGCAGGCCCCTCTGGAAACACCATATATTTT. This encodes CASSYAGPSGNTIYF.

This clone has a handful of counts. J is TRBJ1-1 and V is TRBV28; D not resolved. The CDR3 covers 12 residues. Germline loops: CDR1 MDHEN, CDR2 SYDVKM. Trimming shortened V by 10 bases and J by 0 bases, and 9 bases separated the two germline ends. CDR3 sequence (DNA): TGTGCCACCCGTAGAATGAACACTGAAGCTTTCTTT. Its protein product is CATRRMNTEAFF.

Only a few counts were recorded for this clone. This chain links TRBV19 with TRBJ2-7, with D hard to call. This CDR3 has 13 amino acids. Germline CDR1 reads LNHDA; CDR2 reads SQIVND (reference sequence). V shed 3 bases and J shed 3 bases, with 9 bases lying between them. The CDR3 DNA sequence: TGTGCCAGTAGTATTAACTCCGGCTACGAGCAGTACTTC. Protein sequence: CASSINSGYEQYF. The full variable domain, its missing parts supplied by reference TRBV19 and TRBJ2-7, is DGGITQSPKYLFRKEGQNVTLSCEQNLNHDAMYWYRQDPGQGLRLIYYSQIVNDFQKGDIAEGYSVSREKKESFPLTVTSAQKNPTAFYLCASSINSGYEQYFGPGTRLTVT.

This sequence joins TRBV5-5 and TRBJ1-5; the match to TRBD1 covers 9 bases. The V segment lost 4 bases and the J segment 3 bases; nucleotides outside the gene matches: 8. The CDR3 spans 16 residues. Germline V gives CDR1 SGHKS, CDR2 YYEKEE (reference sequence). The CDR3 DNA sequence: TGTGCCAGCAGCAAGACCGGGACAGGGTACAATCAGCCCCAGCATTTT. Translation: CASSKTGTGYNQPQHF.

The CDR3 nucleotides are TGTGCCAGCAGTTTATACAGGGGATGCGAGCAGTACTTC. Amino acids: CASSLYRGCEQYF. J is TRBJ2-7 and V is TRBV28, with 7 nucleotides matching TRBD1. After removal of 1 base from V and 6 bases from J, the junction contained 3 bases not matched to a gene. This CDR3 is built from 13 residues. The germline V gene encodes CDR1 MDHEN and CDR2 SYDVKM.

The CDR3 region is CASSPPGTGAAGAYF. The CDR3 coding sequence is TGTGCCAGCAGTCCCCCCGGGACAGGGGCCGCCGGAGCGTACTTC. The V gene is TRBV27, the J gene TRBJ2-7; 10 positions agree with TRBD1. The junction had 16 bases not matched to a gene; V was cut back by 5 bases and J by 12 bases. The CDR3 length is 15 residues. The germline gives CDR1 MNHEY, CDR2 SMNVEV (reference sequence).

This clone was detected only a few times. This sequence joins TRBV5-4 and TRBJ2-1, with TRBD2 identical over 11 bases. Germline CDR1 and CDR2: SGHNT and YYREEE (reference sequence). The CDR3 totals 16 residues. V gave up 0 bases and J gave up 6 bases; unmatched junction bases: 5. For the CDR3, the DNA is TGTGCCAGCAGCTTGGCCTTACTAGCGGGGGTCAATGAGCAGTTCTTC. Its translation is CASSLALLAGVNEQFF.

V usage is TRBV28 and J usage is TRBJ1-3; TRBD1 matches 9 bases. Germline V lookup: CDR1 MDHEN, CDR2 SYDVKM. After removal of 5 bases from V and 3 bases from J, the junction contained 2 bases not matched to a gene. This CDR3 comprises 14 residues. The CDR3 bases are TGTGCCAGCAGTCGACAGGGGGGTGGAAACACCATATATTTT. Protein product: CASSRQGGGNTIYF.

The V call is TRBV5-1, the J call TRBJ1-2; TRBD1 agrees at 8 bases. V dropped 0 bases and J dropped 8; count of bases not matched to a gene: 15. The CDR3 sequence is 17 residues long. The V gene's germline CDR1 is SGHRS and CDR2 YFSETQ. The CDR3 region has the DNA TGCGCCAGCAGCTTGGAGGGGACAGGCCGAATGGTAGGAGGCTACACCTTC. Residues: CASSLEGTGRMVGGYTF.

Of note for this clone: The junction shows a germline mismatch at one end, possibly a read error. The chain combines TRBV7-7 with TRBJ2-1, with 13 bases aligning to TRBD2. The germline CDR1 and CDR2 sequences are SSHAT and FNYEAQ (reference sequence). The CDR3 totals 15 residues. The CDR3 reads CASRRTSGSGNEQFF. For the CDR3, the DNA is TGTGCTAGCAGGCGGACTAGCGGGAGCGGTAATGAGCAGTTCTTC.

This clone has only one observation. J is TRBJ2-7 and V is TRBV7-9, with D possibly TRBD1 on 5 matching bases. Looked up from germline, CDR1 is SEHNR and CDR2 is FQNEAQ (reference sequence). This CDR3 has 15 amino acids. Trimming took off 0 bases at V and 4 bases at J, with 13 bases between the two ends. The CDR3: CASSLAHKGIYEQYF. The CDR3 DNA follows: TGTGCCAGCAGCTTAGCGCATAAGGGGATATACGAGCAGTACTTC.

V usage is TRBV27 and J usage is TRBJ2-5; TRBD1 aligns across 9 bases. Germline lookup yields CDR1 MNHEY and CDR2 SMNVEV (reference sequence). The junction had 5 bases not matched to a gene; V was cut back by 4 bases and J by 5 bases. There are 14 residues in the CDR3. The CDR3 is CASSSGTGRETQYF. The CDR3 bases are TGTGCCAGCAGTTCCGGGACAGGGAGGGAGACCCAGTACTTC.

The CDR3 sequence is CASSFGGQGNYNEQFF. CDR3 DNA: TGCGCCAGCAGCTTCGGGGGACAGGGAAACTACAATGAGCAGTTCTTC. The V call is TRBV5-1, the J call TRBJ2-1; 9 nucleotides match TRBD1. From germline, CDR1 is SGHRS and CDR2 YFSETQ. The CDR3 is 16 residues long. Unmatched junction bases numbered 6, after V lost 2 bases and J lost 3 bases. Full variable domain (remainder filled in from reference TRBV5-1 and TRBJ2-1): KAGVTQTPRYLIKTRGQQVTLSCSPISGHRSVSWYQQTPGQGLQFLFEYFSETQRNKGNFPGRFSGRQFSNSRSEMNVSTLELGDSALYLCASSFGGQGNYNEQFFGPGTRLTVL.

The CDR3 sequence is CASSDGLAGGNEQFF. In DNA, the CDR3 is TGTGCCAGCAGTGACGGACTAGCGGGAGGCAATGAGCAGTTCTTC. The chain uses TRBV6-4 and TRBJ2-1; 14 nucleotides agree with TRBD2. Trimming at V came to 2 bases and at J to 6 bases, leaving 0 bases not matched to a gene. The CDR3 is made up of 15 amino acids. Germline V gene sequence: CDR1 MRHNA, CDR2 SNTAGT.

This clone was seen once. The rearrangement joins TRBV10-3 to TRBJ1-3; D remains unclear. CDR3 length: 13 residues. From germline, CDR1 is ENHRY and CDR2 SYGVKD. V lost 0 bases and J lost 4, with 4 bases in between. CDR3 protein: CAISESGGNTIYF. CDR3 sequence (DNA): TGTGCCATCAGTGAGTCGGGCGGAAACACCATATATTTT.

This clone was detected only a few times. V usage is TRBV18 and J usage is TRBJ1-6; a weak D match, TRBD1 (5 bases). This CDR3 has 15 amino acids. Between the trimmed V and J ends, which lost 2 bases and 4 bases, there was a span of 9 bases. Germline V gene sequence: CDR1 KGHSH, CDR2 LQKENI. This CDR3 reads CASSPSAGYNSPLHF. CDR3 nucleotides: TGTGCCAGCTCACCATCGGCAGGGTATAATTCACCCCTCCACTTT. Together with reference TRBV18 and TRBJ1-6, the CDR3 gives the full variable domain: NAGVMQNPRHLVRRRGQEARLRCSPMKGHSHVYWYRQLPEEGLKFMVYLQKENIIDESGMPKERFSAEFPKEGPSILRIQQVVRGDSAAYFCASSPSAGYNSPLHFGNGTRLTVT.

The chain combines TRBV7-9 with TRBJ2-1; 11 nucleotides line up with TRBD2. CDR3 size: 16 residues. Germline V gene sequence: CDR1 SEHNR, CDR2 FQNEAQ (reference sequence). V was clipped by 1 base and J by 2 bases; unmatched bases: 1. The CDR3 protein is CASSLVLAGAYNEQFF. The CDR3 DNA is TGTGCCAGCAGCTTAGTACTAGCGGGGGCCTACAATGAGCAGTTCTTC. The full variable domain, rest sourced from reference TRBV7-9 and TRBJ2-1, is DTGVSQNPRHKITKRGQNVTFRCDPISEHNRLYWYRQTLGQGPEFLTYFQNEAQLEKSRLLSDRFSAERPKGSFSTLEIQRTEQGDSAMYLCASSLVLAGAYNEQFFGPGTRLTVL.

This chain links TRBV28 with TRBJ1-2; D is perhaps TRBD1 (5 bases). The CDR3 covers 13 residues. Germline V CDR1 and CDR2: MDHEN, SYDVKM. V was shortened by 3 bases and J by 4 bases, with 9 bases between the two germline ends. Here the CDR3 reads CASSFGGSYGYTF. CDR3 coding DNA: TGTGCCAGCAGTTTCGGGGGGAGCTATGGCTACACCTTC.

This clone was found many times. The V and J genes are TRBV7-8 and TRBJ1-6; D remains ambiguous. The V gene's germline CDR1 is SGHVS and CDR2 FQNEAQ. V was shortened by 5 bases and J by 0 bases, with 14 bases between the two germline ends. The CDR3 has 17 amino acids. The DNA of the CDR3 is TGTGCCAGCAGCCACACGGAGACTCGCTCCTATAATTCACCCCTCCACTTT. As protein: CASSHTETRSYNSPLHF.

V and J are TRBV28 and TRBJ1-3; TRBD1 matches at 9 bases. The V gene end was trimmed by 5 bases and the J gene end by 5 bases; junction bases not matched to a gene: 7. Germline V gene data show CDR1 as MDHEN and CDR2 as SYDVKM. The CDR3 covers 15 residues. The DNA of the CDR3 is TGTGCCAGCAGTCCCGGGACAGGGATGCGAAACACCATATATTTT. Its translation is CASSPGTGMRNTIYF. The whole variable domain, filled in from reference TRBV28 and TRBJ1-3, reads DVKVTQSSRYLVKRTGEKVFLECVQDMDHENMFWYRQDPGLGLRLIYFSYDVKMKEKGDIPEGYSVSREKKERFSLILESASTNQTSMYLCASSPGTGMRNTIYFGEGSWLTVV.

This clone was seen ten or more times. The chain couples TRBV19 to TRBJ1-5; possible D gene TRBD1, 5 bases. V dropped 8 bases and J dropped 0 bases, with 14 bases sitting between them. This CDR3 contains 15 residues. The germline gives CDR1 LNHDA, CDR2 SQIVND (reference sequence). CDR3 residues: CASEPRGYSNQPQHF. The DNA for the CDR3 is TGTGCCAGTGAGCCACGGGGGTATAGCAATCAGCCCCAGCATTTT.

This clone has just one count. The rearrangement joins TRBV6-1 to TRBJ1-2; 9 positions match TRBD1. The CDR3 has 13 amino acids. The V gene end was trimmed by 8 bases and the J gene end by 7 bases; junction bases not matched to a gene: 8. In germline, CDR1 is MNHNS, CDR2 SASEGT. The DNA of the CDR3 is TGTGCCAGCCTGATAGGGACAGGGAGTGGCTACACCTTC. Translated: CASLIGTGSGYTF.

The chain uses TRBV4-1 and TRBJ2-1, with 12 bases fitting TRBD2. V dropped 1 base and J dropped 2; count of bases not matched to a gene: 3. The V gene's germline CDR1 is MGHRA and CDR2 YSYEKL. The CDR3 is made up of 17 amino acids. CDR3 nucleotides: TGCGCCAGCAGCCAAGTGGGACTAGCGGGTGCCTACAATGAGCAGTTCTTC. Protein product: CASSQVGLAGAYNEQFF.

V gene TRBV11-2 combines with J gene TRBJ2-7; TRBD2 aligns across 12 bases. Germline-derived CDR1 and CDR2 are SGHAT and FQNNGV. V was clipped by 5 bases and J by 1 base; unmatched bases: 3. This CDR3 contains 15 residues. The CDR3 nucleotides are TGTGCCAGCAGCCTACTAGCGGGAGGTTCCTACGAGCAGTACTTC. Protein: CASSLLAGGSYEQYF. Complete variable domain (other parts from reference TRBV11-2 and TRBJ2-7): EAGVAQSPRYKIIEKRQSVAFWCNPISGHATLYWYQQILGQGPKLLIQFQNNGVVDDSQLPKDRFSAERLKGVDSTLKIQPAKLEDSAVYLCASSLLAGGSYEQYFGPGTRLTVT.

This chain links TRBV4-1 with TRBJ2-2; D might be TRBD1 (7 bases). In germline, CDR1 is MGHRA, CDR2 YSYEKL. V dropped 1 base and J dropped 4 bases, with 16 bases sitting between them. The CDR3 extends over 17 amino acids. The CDR3 nucleotides read TGCGCCAGCAGCCAAGTAGGCAGGGGGGCCTCCACCGGGGAGCTGTTTTTT. The encoded protein is CASSQVGRGASTGELFF.